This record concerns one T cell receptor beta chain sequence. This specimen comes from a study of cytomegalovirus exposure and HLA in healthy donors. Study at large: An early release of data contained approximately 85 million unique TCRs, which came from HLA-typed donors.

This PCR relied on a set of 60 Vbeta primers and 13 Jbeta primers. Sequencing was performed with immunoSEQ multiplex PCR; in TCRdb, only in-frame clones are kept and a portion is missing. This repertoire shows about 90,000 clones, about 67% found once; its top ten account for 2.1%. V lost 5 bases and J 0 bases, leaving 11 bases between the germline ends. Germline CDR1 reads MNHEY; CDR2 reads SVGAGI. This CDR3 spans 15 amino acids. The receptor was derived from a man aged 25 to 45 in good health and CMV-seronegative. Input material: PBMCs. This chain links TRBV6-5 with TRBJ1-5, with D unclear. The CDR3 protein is CASSRTGYSNQPQHF. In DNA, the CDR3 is TGTGCCAGCAGTCGGACGGGATATAGCAATCAGCCCCAGCATTTT.